Below are 12 T cell receptor beta chains sequenced from a single sample in a study of T-cell reconstitution after alpha-beta-depleted transplantation in children listed by TCRdb under 2016. Libraries came from PCR. These reads were obtained on an Illumina HiSeq 2500. To normalize quantification of the TCRbeta repertoire, the TCR libraries were built with molecular barcoding that relied on unique molecular identifiers. TCRdb reprocessing: public reads trimmed at Q25 with fastp, clones called with MiXCR, in-frame beta chains kept. When rows share a CDR3 protein, they turn into one entry using the most common DNA and genes. The sample includes around 440,000 distinct CDR3 sequences, with 15% to 20% observed a single time. The top ten constitute roughly 27% of the sample. The treatment or condition label of this sample denotes: allogeneic hematopoietic cell transplantation with graft depleted of TCRalphabeta T cells and CD19 B cells.

The sequenced sample was PBMCs, mostly from graft donor cells, obtained 360 days after TCRalphabeta/CD19-depleted stem cell transplant. These receptors originate from a boy younger than two who had a stem cell transplant for Wiskott-Aldrich syndrome, so the T cells may come from the graft donor.

The gene calls are TRBV2 and TRBJ2-5; D is perhaps TRBD1 or TRBD2 (5 bases each). Germline V gives CDR1 SNHLY, CDR2 FYNNEI. Trimming took off 7 bases at V and 2 bases at J, with 14 bases between the two ends. The CDR3 is 14 residues long. CDR3 sequence: CASTPGAQQETQYF. CDR3 DNA sequence: TGTGCCAGCACTCCCGGGGCTCAACAAGAGACCCAGTACTTC.

The chain couples TRBV20-1 to TRBJ2-7, with D maybe TRBD1 (6 bases). The ends were cut back, 0 bases at V and 3 bases at J, with 12 bases in the middle. The germline CDR1 and CDR2 sequences are DFQATT and SNEGSKA (reference sequence). The CDR3 covers 14 residues. In DNA, the CDR3 is TGCAGTGCTAGAGACCGGCGACAGGTCTACGAGCAGTACTTC. Its translation: CSARDRRQVYEQYF.

The DNA for the CDR3 is TGTGCCAGCAGTTTGGATGACTCTAGCGGGAGGTCCGGGGAGCTGTTTTTT. Translating gives CASSLDDSSGRSGELFF. This sequence joins TRBV12-3 or TRBV12-4 and TRBJ2-2, with 11 bases that match TRBD2. The CDR3 is made up of 17 amino acids. The trim removed 3 bases at V and 6 bases at J, leaving 9 bases unmatched.

The chain combines TRBV27 with TRBJ1-2; possible D gene TRBD1, 5 bases. The germline V and J ends were trimmed by 1 base and 6 bases, with 15 bases remaining between them. Germline V gives CDR1 MNHEY, CDR2 SMNVEV (reference sequence). The CDR3 runs to 15 residues. CDR3 bases: TGTGCCAGCAGTTTATTCCCAGGGTCTGGGGATGGCTACACCTTC. Protein: CASSLFPGSGDGYTF.

The table lists this clonotype with a few counts. This chain joins TRBV27 and TRBJ1-1; tentative D call: TRBD1 (6 bases). The germline V gene encodes CDR1 MNHEY and CDR2 SMNVEV (reference sequence). The CDR3 loop spans 14 amino acids. V dropped 3 bases and J dropped 0 bases, with 8 bases sitting between them. The CDR3 DNA follows: TGTGCCAGCAGTTTTAGGGGGATGAACACTGAAGCTTTCTTT. The encoded protein is CASSFRGMNTEAFF.

The chain recombines TRBV25-1 with TRBJ2-5; 8 positions match TRBD1. Trimming took 4 bases from V and 7 from J; bases not matched to a gene: 14. The CDR3 contains 16 residues. Germline-derived CDR1 and CDR2 are MGHDK and SYGVNS. The DNA of the CDR3 is TGTGCCAGCAGTGGGAGAGAGACAGGGGAAATGGGGACCCAGTACTTC. Translation: CASSGRETGEMGTQYF. Full variable domain (outside the CDR3, taken from reference TRBV25-1 and TRBJ2-5): EADIYQTPRYLVIGTGKKITLECSQTMGHDKMYWYQQDPGMELHLIHYSYGVNSTEKGDLSSESTVSRIRTEHFPLTLESARPSHTSQYLCASSGRETGEMGTQYFGPGTRLLVL.

This clonotype showed up just a few times. The V gene is TRBV5-1, the J gene TRBJ2-2; the D call may be TRBD1 or TRBD2 (5 bases each). Trimming left V 1 base short and J 3 bases short, with 10 bases between. The CDR3 spans 15 residues. Germline CDR1 is SGHRS and CDR2 is YFSETQ. CDR3: CASSLRGTDTGELFF. Here the CDR3 DNA reads TGCGCCAGCAGCTTGAGAGGGACCGACACCGGGGAGCTGTTTTTT. Filled out from reference TRBV5-1 and TRBJ2-2, the complete variable domain reads KAGVTQTPRYLIKTRGQQVTLSCSPISGHRSVSWYQQTPGQGLQFLFEYFSETQRNKGNFPGRFSGRQFSNSRSEMNVSTLELGDSALYLCASSLRGTDTGELFFGEGSRLTVL.

The chain recombines TRBV11-1 with TRBJ2-2; 7 bases align to TRBD1. Germline CDR1 SGHAT, CDR2 FQDESV (reference sequence). J gave up 6 bases and V 0 bases, and 13 bases lay outside the gene matches. The CDR3 is 18 amino acids. CDR3 DNA: TGTGCCAGCAGCTTAGCCAAAGACAGGGCCCCGAGATCCGGGGAGCTGTTTTTT. This translates into CASSLAKDRAPRSGELFF.

Only a few counts were recorded for this clonotype. The rearrangement uses TRBV6-6 and TRBJ2-1; the D is unclear. V was shortened by 6 bases and J by 4 bases, with 10 bases between the two germline ends. The CDR3 totals 13 residues. In germline, CDR1 is MNHNY, CDR2 SVGAGI (reference sequence). The CDR3 sequence: CASRKGVYNEQFF. As DNA, the CDR3 is TGTGCCAGCAGGAAAGGCGTTTACAATGAGCAGTTCTTC.

The rearrangement joins TRBV7-2 to TRBJ2-5; 8 bases match TRBD1. Germline values: CDR1 SGHTA, CDR2 FQGNSA. Losses at the gene ends were 5 bases for V and 6 bases for J; bases not matched to a gene: 14. The CDR3 is made up of 16 amino acids. CDR3 region: CASSNPRPTGGQTQYF. CDR3 sequence (DNA): TGTGCCAGCAGCAACCCCCGGCCTACAGGGGGACAGACCCAGTACTTC.

This clonotype has a handful of counts. The junction shows a germline mismatch at one end, possibly a read error. The chain combines TRBV20-1 with TRBJ2-6, with a possible D match to TRBD1 (6 bases). In germline, CDR1 is DFQATT, CDR2 SNEGSKA (reference sequence). This CDR3 has 10 amino acids. The CDR3 protein is CSTGYDVLTF. CDR3 in DNA: TGTTCAACAGGGTATGACGTCCTGACTTTC.

This rearrangement joins TRBV11-3 to TRBJ1-1, with D uncertain. The CDR3 loop spans 15 amino acids. Deletions cut 5 bases from V and 1 base from J, with 14 bases between. Germline CDR1 SGHNT, CDR2 YENEEA. For the CDR3, the DNA is TGTGCCAGCAGCCCCGCGATCGGCAAGAACACTGAAGCTTTCTTT. The encoded protein is CASSPAIGKNTEAFF.